This T cell receptor (beta chain) originates from a study of human T cells and chemical hapten exposure. Whole-study context: Patch tests of 0.01% DPC on the upper back were read at 6 days.

Regarding time point: patch test 1, 2 weeks after DPC sensitization. Treatment reported: therapeutic diphenylcyclopropenone sensitization with weekly scalp DPC. Original methodology: Samples ranged from roughly 23,224 to 690,600 TCRs, with a median of approximately 100,000. TCRdb called the RACE reads again in MiXCR, with one record for every CDR3 protein. The V and J calls and clone size are TCRdb's, not the authors'. The profile covers 300,000 to 450,000 distinct CDR3 sequences, with more than 4.5% appearing a single time and under 3% taken by the ten largest. The CDR3 length is 13 residues. CDR1 SNHLY and CDR2 FYNNEI come from the germline V gene. The trim removed 4 bases at V and 6 bases at J, leaving 5 bases unmatched. This clonotype was seen a handful of times.

The source material was whole blood, sampled in connection with sensitization to the hapten diphenylcyclopropenone (DPC). The source of this sequence is a woman aged 45-65 years with alopecia areata. Some clones in this sample may be carry-over from other donors' samples. The V gene is TRBV2, the J gene TRBJ2-7; 8 nucleotides line up with TRBD1. The CDR3 DNA sequence: TGTGCCAGCAGTGCGCAGGGGGCTGGCGAGCAGTACTTC. As protein: CASSAQGAGEQYF.